The 20 T cell receptor beta chains in this list originate from one sample, sequenced in a study of identifying expanded T cells in peripheral blood (dated by TCRdb to about 2019). The method was the immunoSEQ multiplex PCR assay. The table was pulled from immuneACCESS by TCRdb, which kept in-frame rearrangements only. Such tables lose some clones; where checked, under half of the loss comes from unresolved V genes, and the rest has no known cause. The sample yields about 85,000 clones; approximately 90% were counted once. The ten most abundant clones make up around 19% of the sample. The specimen was blood. The source of these receptors is a person aged 18 to 75 in good health.

This chain links TRBV28 with TRBJ2-7; D may be TRBD1 (6 bases). Deletions cut 2 bases from V and 1 base from J, with 6 bases between. This CDR3 comprises 13 residues. Germline V gene data show CDR1 as MDHEN and CDR2 as SYDVKM. In DNA, the CDR3 is TGTGCCAGCAGTTTAGGACAGTCCTACGAGCAGTACTTC. This encodes CASSLGQSYEQYF.

This clone showed up just a few times. This sequence joins TRBV12-5 and TRBJ2-3; no clear D gene. CDR1 is LGHNT and CDR2 is FRNRAP in the germline V gene. Between the trimmed V and J ends, which lost 6 bases and 2 bases, there was a span of 9 bases. The CDR3 extends over 13 amino acids. The CDR3 spells CASGSDLTDTQYF. In nucleotides, the CDR3 is TGTGCTAGTGGCTCAGACCTCACAGATACGCAGTATTTT.

This clone was detected only once. V and J are TRBV29-1 and TRBJ2-2; a possible D gene is TRBD1 (6 bases). The V and J ends lost 6 bases and 6 bases respectively, with 11 bases between them. CDR1 is SQVTM, CDR2 ANQGSEA, per germline. This CDR3 comprises 12 residues. CDR3 bases: TGCAGCGTCCCGGGACACGCCGGGGAGCTGTTTTTT. This codes for CSVPGHAGELFF.

This chain uses TRBV4-3 with TRBJ2-2; unclear D gene. In germline, CDR1 is LGHNA, CDR2 YSLEER. The CDR3 has 14 residues. V was pared by 3 bases and J by 6 bases, with 11 bases between. The CDR3 reads CASSQDAAAGELFF. The DNA for the CDR3 is TGCGCCAGCAGCCAGGACGCGGCCGCCGGGGAGCTGTTTTTT.

This clone has more than one count but fewer than ten. V is TRBV5-1 and J is TRBJ1-4; 10 bases align to TRBD1. Trimming removed 4 bases from V and 8 bases from J; junction bases left unmatched: 5. This CDR3 has 14 amino acids. Germline CDR1 is SGHRS and CDR2 is YFSETQ. The CDR3 is CASSPGQGNEKLFF. CDR3 DNA sequence: TGCGCCAGCAGCCCGGGACAGGGGAACGAAAAACTGTTTTTT. Supplemented by reference TRBV5-1 and TRBJ1-4, the full variable domain reads KAGVTQTPRYLIKTRGQQVTLSCSPISGHRSVSWYQQTPGQGLQFLFEYFSETQRNKGNFPGRFSGRQFSNSRSEMNVSTLELGDSALYLCASSPGQGNEKLFFGSGTQLSVL.

With respect to this clone: One end of the junction fails to match germline, which may point to a read error. This chain joins TRBV18 and TRBJ2-2; 7 bases are a match to TRBD1. Germline CDR1 and CDR2: KGHSH and LQKENI. CDR3 length equals 13 residues. CDR3 in DNA: TGTGCCAGCTCCCCCGGCGGAAAGGGGGCGCTGTTTTTT. Protein product: CASSPGGKGALFF.

The rearrangement joins TRBV7-9 to TRBJ1-6; TRBD1 agrees at 9 bases. J gave up 2 bases and V 5 bases, and 7 bases lay outside the gene matches. The CDR3 contains 17 residues. From germline, CDR1 is SEHNR and CDR2 FQNEAQ (reference sequence). The CDR3 DNA follows: TGTGCCAGCAGCCTAACCGGGACAGGGACCTATAATTCACCCCTCCACTTT. Translating it yields CASSLTGTGTYNSPLHF.

J is TRBJ1-2 and V is TRBV4-3, with 8 nucleotides matching TRBD1. The ends lost 1 base at V and 8 bases at J; junction bases unmatched: 9. The germline V gene encodes CDR1 LGHNA and CDR2 YSLEER. The CDR3 is 15 amino acids. CDR3 amino acids: CASSQVGSGQGGYTF. In nucleotides, the CDR3 is TGCGCCAGCAGCCAAGTAGGATCTGGACAGGGCGGCTACACCTTC.

The chain couples TRBV7-9 to TRBJ1-3; D gene ambiguous. Germline-derived CDR1 and CDR2 are SEHNR and FQNEAQ (reference sequence). V was clipped by 7 bases and J by 2 bases, with 21 bases between them. The CDR3 sequence is 17 residues long. CDR3: CASIKDGLGGPGNTIYF. The CDR3 bases are TGTGCCAGCATCAAAGATGGGTTAGGTGGCCCTGGAAACACCATATATTTT.

The chain combines TRBV5-6 with TRBJ1-2; D remains unclear. From germline, CDR1 is SGHDT and CDR2 YYEEEE. The CDR3 consists of 14 residues. The V end lost 2 bases, the J end lost 8 bases, and 16 bases lay between the germline ends. CDR3 protein: CASSLPTWERGYTF. The CDR3, as DNA: TGTGCCAGCAGCTTACCAACGTGGGAACGGGGCTACACCTTC.

The genes are TRBV13 and TRBJ2-2; D gene unclear. Germline assignment: CDR1 PRHDT and CDR2 FYEKMQ (reference sequence). The CDR3 length is 12 residues. The germline V and J ends were trimmed by 5 bases and 4 bases, with 5 bases remaining between them. CDR3 DNA: TGTGCCAGCAGCCAAGGCACCGGGGAGCTGTTTTTT. The encoded protein is CASSQGTGELFF.

This chain joins TRBV5-1 and TRBJ2-7; no reliable D call. Germline V CDR1 and CDR2: SGHRS, YFSETQ. The CDR3 covers 14 residues. V dropped 0 bases and J dropped 5 bases, with 12 bases sitting between them. CDR3 region: CASSLGHFNDEQYF. CDR3 DNA: TGCGCCAGCAGCTTGGGCCACTTCAACGACGAGCAGTACTTC. Together with reference TRBV5-1 and TRBJ2-7, the CDR3 gives the full variable domain: KAGVTQTPRYLIKTRGQQVTLSCSPISGHRSVSWYQQTPGQGLQFLFEYFSETQRNKGNFPGRFSGRQFSNSRSEMNVSTLELGDSALYLCASSLGHFNDEQYFGPGTRLTVT.

A remark on this clone: An end of the junction differs from the germline gene, which may be a read error. V and J are TRBV7-2 and TRBJ1-2; D gene unclear. Germline CDR1 is SGHTA and CDR2 is FQGNSA. This CDR3 spans 17 amino acids. In DNA form, the CDR3 reads TGTGCCAGCAGCGTAGCGGTAGCCCCGGGCTTGGGGAATGGCTACACCTTC. This gives the protein CASSVAVAPGLGNGYTF.

The V gene is TRBV5-1, the J gene TRBJ2-5; 7 bases match TRBD2. Germline CDR1 and CDR2: SGHRS and YFSETQ. The CDR3 length is 15 residues. V shed 0 bases and J 0 bases; nucleotides not matched to a gene: 2. CDR3 in amino acids: CASSLGRGYQETQYF. CDR3 DNA sequence: TGCGCCAGCAGCTTGGGGCGGGGGTACCAAGAGACCCAGTACTTC.

V and J are TRBV2 and TRBJ1-6; D ambiguous. With 4 bases removed from V and 7 bases from J, the gap between germline ends came to 14 bases. This CDR3 contains 15 residues. Germline CDR1 SNHLY, CDR2 FYNNEI. The CDR3 loop is CASSVGVATNSPLHF. CDR3 DNA sequence: TGTGCCAGCAGTGTCGGAGTGGCTACGAATTCACCCCTCCACTTT.

This clone is judged medium-sized (0.01 to 0.1%). The V gene is TRBV7-9, the J gene TRBJ1-3, with D tentatively TRBD1 (5 bases). The ends were cut back, 2 bases at V and 0 bases at J, with 20 bases in the middle. Per the germline V gene, CDR1 is SEHNR and CDR2 is FQNEAQ (reference sequence). The CDR3 sequence is 19 residues long. This CDR3 is CASSLPLRQQVTSGNTIYF. CDR3 in DNA: TGTGCCAGCAGCTTACCTTTACGCCAACAGGTTACCTCTGGAAACACCATATATTTT.

V gene TRBV5-6 combines with J gene TRBJ2-5; TRBD1 agrees at 8 bases. Unmatched junction bases numbered 0, after V lost 0 bases and J lost 2 bases. The CDR3 has 14 residues. CDR1 and CDR2 from the germline V gene are SGHDT and YYEEEE. CDR3 protein: CASSLDRGQETQYF. The CDR3 DNA reads TGTGCCAGCAGCTTGGACAGGGGGCAAGAGACCCAGTACTTC.

The chain has TRBV6-5 and TRBJ1-4; D is ambiguous. Germline lookup yields CDR1 MNHEY and CDR2 SVGAGI. The CDR3 consists of 15 residues. V was shortened by 6 bases and J by 3 bases, with 14 bases between the two germline ends. CDR3 sequence reads: CASRPYSAPNEKLFF. CDR3 DNA: TGTGCCAGCAGACCTTACAGCGCCCCTAATGAAAAACTGTTTTTT.

The rearrangement uses TRBV5-4 and TRBJ2-3; 10 bases agree with TRBD2. The CDR3 length is 17 residues. The V gene's germline CDR1 is SGHNT and CDR2 YYREEE (reference sequence). The junction had 11 bases not matched to a gene; V was cut back by 4 bases and J by 3 bases. The CDR3 sequence: CASSPTSGLLATDTQYF. The CDR3 DNA reads as TGTGCCAGCAGCCCGACTAGCGGGCTACTAGCAACAGATACGCAGTATTTT.

The chain links TRBV5-4 to TRBJ2-1; 7 bases are a match to TRBD2. The J segment lost 4 bases and the V segment lost 5 bases, leaving 9 bases of the junction unmatched. The CDR3 runs to 15 residues. Germline V gives CDR1 SGHNT, CDR2 YYREEE (reference sequence). The CDR3 reads CASSPRGLGYNEQFF. The CDR3 DNA sequence: TGTGCCAGCAGTCCCAGAGGACTAGGGTACAATGAGCAGTTCTTC.